This TCR beta chain was sequenced for a study of T cell repertoires in cytomegalovirus infection. Overall study: Evidence of both CMV infection and a matching HLA type came from public TCR beta signatures. Study findings and constraints: CMV carriers with the relevant HLA were identified by cumulative public TCR beta family frequency. The study found HLA-C-restricted CMV-specific TCR beta clonotypes dominating the ex vivo response.

TCRdb re-analysed the reads in MiXCR, keeping a single row per CDR3 protein. The sample has around 750,000 distinct CDR3 sequences, 30% to 35% seen once; the top ten hold around an eighth. There are a few counts of this clonotype. Its antigen is not identified. The CDR3 consists of 14 residues. Germline V gives CDR1 MNHEY, CDR2 SVGAGI. The V end lost 5 bases, the J end lost 5 bases, and 13 bases lay between the germline ends. V gene TRBV6-5 combines with J gene TRBJ1-5; D gene ambiguous. The source is a human donor in good health (CMV status not recorded). Some clones in this sample may be carry-over from other donors' samples. Source: cultured CD8+ T cells from PBMCs, taken from culture after CMV antigen stimulation. CDR3 DNA: TGTGCCAGCAGTCCCCTGAGGGATGATCAGCCCCAGCATTTT. Its translation: CASSPLRDDQPQHF.